The 7 T cell receptor beta chains presented below share a single source sample, sequenced in a study of regulatory T cells in long-lasting Graves disease. Time point indicated: newly diagnosed GD, antithyroid drugs for less than 3 months. Researchers made the TCR library from RNA that was extracted from PBMCs. Investigators prepared the TCR beta libraries by applying iRepertoire HTBI primers and Arm-PCR of CDR3 regions. Each CDR3 protein is one row after TCRdb ran MiXCR on the multiplex PCR reads. Of under 500,000 distinct CDR3 sequences in the sample, less than 20% were seen once. These data also formed part of another study, on T cells in Graves' hyperthyroidism and ophthalmopathy.

This specimen was peripheral blood mononuclear cells (PBMCs), taken at new diagnosis, from a patient treated with antithyroid drugs. These TCRs come from a woman aged 30 to 39 with Graves disease.

This clonotype was recorded at least ten times. V is TRBV10-3 and J is TRBJ2-7, with D unresolved. The CDR3 consists of 12 residues. Germline values: CDR1 ENHRY, CDR2 SYGVKD. V was cut by 7 bases and J by 5 bases, with 12 bases left in between. The CDR3 nucleotides read TGTGCCATCAAGGCAGAGGCCGACGAGCAGTACTTC. Residues: CAIKAEADEQYF.

The chain is built from TRBV2 and TRBJ2-6, with D perhaps TRBD1 or TRBD2 (5 bases each). The V gene's germline CDR1 is SNHLY and CDR2 FYNNEI. Trimming removed 7 bases at V and 0 bases at J, with 16 bases between. This CDR3 contains 17 residues. CDR3 bases: TGTGCCAGCACTCGGGACCGCGAACACTCTGGGGCCAACGTCCTGACTTTC. Its protein product is CASTRDREHSGANVLTF.

Concerning this clonotype itself: Being one base from a much bigger clone, this may be a read error. This chain joins TRBV18 and TRBJ2-5; perhaps TRBD1 as D (5 bases). Near its end, the DNA agrees better with TRBJ2-1, so the J call may be wrong. CDR1 and CDR2 (germline): KGHSH, LQKENI. CDR3 length: 14 residues. CDR3 sequence reads: CASSPQGSLHEQFF. In DNA, the CDR3 is TGTGCCAGCTCACCACAGGGGTCCCTCCACGAGCAGTTCTTC.

In this sample, this clonotype turned up many times. The chain carries TRBV2 and TRBJ2-1; 9 nucleotides match TRBD2. The CDR3 covers 18 residues. The germline V gene has CDR1 SNHLY and CDR2 FYNNEI. The trim removed 7 bases at V and 3 bases at J, leaving 16 bases unmatched. The CDR3 DNA follows: TGTGCCAGCATTAGGAGCATCGAGGCTAGCGGGATCTACAATGAGCAGTTCTTC. As protein: CASIRSIEASGIYNEQFF.

In its sample, this clonotype was seen many times. The V call is TRBV10-3, the J call TRBJ2-1, with 7 bases that match TRBD1. V lost 2 bases, J lost 6 bases, and 16 bases stayed unmatched. This CDR3 has 18 residues. CDR1 and CDR2 from the germline V gene are ENHRY and SYGVKD. CDR3 sequence reads: CAISEPEGARGRTNEQFF. DNA for the CDR3: TGTGCCATCAGTGAGCCCGAGGGGGCCAGGGGACGTACCAATGAGCAGTTCTTC.

This chain connects TRBV14 to TRBJ2-1, with no clear D. The germline V gene encodes CDR1 SGHDN and CDR2 FVKESK. This CDR3 is built from 14 residues. Trimming removed 4 bases from V and 4 bases from J, with 11 bases in between. The chain's CDR3 is CASSPVRNYNEQFF. The DNA of the CDR3 is TGTGCCAGCAGCCCGGTAAGGAATTACAATGAGCAGTTCTTC.

This clonotype was recorded at least ten times. The chain carries TRBV28 and TRBJ1-2; D perhaps matches TRBD1 (6 bases). Germline CDR1 is MDHEN and CDR2 is SYDVKM. The CDR3 contains 11 residues. V lost 9 bases, J lost 6 bases, and 11 bases lay in between. The CDR3 is CASGGFDGYTF. The CDR3 DNA reads as TGTGCCAGTGGGGGCTTCGATGGCTACACCTTC.